The following is a T cell receptor beta chain sequence with its context. Antigen specificity is unknown. One tube held mixed TRB-A and TRB-B primer pools for touch-down PCR. TCRdb re-called the multiplex PCR reads, yielding one record per CDR3 amino acid sequence without DNA. Its table lists approximately 7,000 distinct CDR3 sequences. Germline values: CDR1 LGHNT, CDR2 FRNRAP. The CDR3 spans 14 residues. This entry belongs to a study of T cell clusters in autoimmune cytopenias. Notes on the study in general: Comparing secondary cytopenia with chronic lymphocytic leukemia showed no cluster-lack signature, apparently masked by lymphoma repertoire. Compared with active autoimmune hepatitis patients, healthy donors showed roughly 2.7-fold more exclusive TRB clusters.

Each sample's input was 200 to 300 ng genomic DNA, 38,000 or so genome equivalents. Specimen: peripheral blood. The rearrangement links TRBV12-5 to TRBJ1-5. The TCR originated in a human donor with an autoimmune cytopenia or autoimmune hepatitis (not recorded which). The CDR3 sequence: CASGLVTENQPQHF.